Listed here is a single T cell receptor (beta chain). This CDR3 region has 13 residues. Germline loops: CDR1 GTSNPN, CDR2 SVGIG (reference sequence). Trimming cost V 3 bases and J 4 bases, with 12 bases left between them. The data were taken from a study of blood T cell repertoires in COVID-19. Profiling relied on immunoSEQ multiplex PCR, and the TCRdb table lists in-frame clones only, not all of them. The sample lists about 190,000 clones, around 85% occurring once. V gene TRBV30 combines with J gene TRBJ1-2, with a possible D match to TRBD1 (6 bases). Sequencing was done on a sample of peripheral blood. This receptor was obtained from a woman aged 45-65 years with acute or convalescent COVID-19. In DNA, the CDR3 is TGTGCCTGGAGCGCCGGACAGTCCTATGGCTACACCTTC. Its protein product is CAWSAGQSYGYTF. The full variable domain, with the rest looked up from reference TRBV30 and TRBJ1-2, is SQTIHQWPATLVQPVGSPLSLECTVEGTSNPNLYWYRQAAGRGLQLLFYSVGIGQISSEVPQNLSASRPQDRQFILSSKKLLLSDSGFYLCAWSAGQSYGYTFGSGTRLTVV.